This entry lists 27 T cell receptor beta chains sequenced from one sample in a study of T cell responses to AZD1222 COVID-19 vaccine. The assay was immunoSEQ multiplex PCR, and TCRdb's table has in-frame clones only and misses some. The sample comprises roughly 80,000 clones, almost 90% of which are singletons, and over 1.1% rests with the top ten. The source material was peripheral blood, sampled 28 days after the second AZD1222 dose. The receptors here all came from an adult who received the AZD1222 COVID-19 vaccine.

V gene TRBV28 combines with J gene TRBJ1-3; 7 bases are shared with TRBD1. Per the germline V gene, CDR1 is MDHEN and CDR2 is SYDVKM. Unmatched junction bases numbered 12, after V lost 10 bases and J lost 3 bases. This CDR3 has 15 amino acids. CDR3 DNA sequence: TGTGCCACCCTGGGAGGGGGCGTGGGTGGAAACACCATATATTTT. Amino acids: CATLGGGVGGNTIYF.

The chain links TRBV29-1 to TRBJ2-7; TRBD2 aligns across 8 bases. With 4 bases clipped from V and 0 bases from J, the junction kept 5 bases outside the gene matches. CDR1 is SQVTM, CDR2 ANQGSEA, per germline. The CDR3 totals 14 residues. This chain's CDR3 is CSVVDLAGSYEQYF. The DNA for the CDR3 is TGCAGCGTTGTAGACCTAGCGGGCTCCTACGAGCAGTACTTC.

The chain uses TRBV6-5 and TRBJ1-1, with TRBD1 matching 9 bases. Germline loops: CDR1 MNHEY, CDR2 SVGAGI. The V segment lost 11 bases and the J segment 5 bases; nucleotides outside the gene matches: 9. There are 13 residues in the CDR3. The chain's CDR3 is CACTGGALTEAFF. CDR3 coding DNA: TGTGCCTGTACAGGGGGCGCTTTGACTGAAGCTTTCTTT.

V usage is TRBV6-2 or TRBV6-3 and J usage is TRBJ2-7, with TRBD1 matching over 7 bases. Per the germline V gene, CDR1 is MNHEY and CDR2 is SVGEGT. V lost 5 bases, J lost 5 bases, and 3 bases stayed unmatched. The length of the CDR3 is 12 residues. DNA for the CDR3: TGTGCCAGCAGTCGGGACAGCCACGAGCAGTACTTC. Translated, it gives CASSRDSHEQYF.

The gene calls are TRBV27 and TRBJ2-1, with 11 bases that match TRBD2. The CDR3 is made up of 16 amino acids. Losses at the gene ends were 3 bases for V and 8 bases for J; bases not matched to a gene: 9. Germline V gene lookup returns CDR1 MNHEY and CDR2 SMNVEV (reference sequence). CDR3 residues: CASSFLVGLAVDEQFF. CDR3 DNA: TGTGCCAGCAGTTTTTTGGTGGGACTAGCGGTCGATGAGCAGTTCTTC.

In this sample, this clone turned up once. This chain connects TRBV14 to TRBJ2-3, with 7 nucleotides matching TRBD2. The CDR3 runs 16 residues. The junction had 5 bases not matched to a gene; V was cut back by 1 base and J by 1 base. Germline assignment: CDR1 SGHDN and CDR2 FVKESK. For the CDR3, the DNA is TGTGCCAGCAGCCAAGGTCAGCGGGGAGGCACAGATACGCAGTATTTT. Its protein is CASSQGQRGGTDTQYF.

This chain joins TRBV6-5 and TRBJ2-3; 10 bases line up with TRBD2. Trimming took 3 bases from V and 4 from J; bases not matched to a gene: 4. CDR1 MNHEY and CDR2 SVGAGI come from the germline V gene. The CDR3 consists of 15 residues. The CDR3 region is CASSYSGGIADTQYF. As DNA, the CDR3 is TGTGCCAGCAGTTATAGCGGGGGGATTGCAGATACGCAGTATTTT.

V gene TRBV29-1 combines with J gene TRBJ2-1; 9 bases match TRBD2. The length of the CDR3 is 16 residues. Trimming removed 5 bases from V and 2 bases from J; junction bases left unmatched: 10. Per germline, CDR1 SQVTM and CDR2 ANQGSEA. The CDR3 protein is CSVHRTSGRTYNEQFF. The CDR3 nucleotides read TGCAGCGTTCATAGAACTAGCGGGCGAACCTACAATGAGCAGTTCTTC.

V usage is TRBV27 and J usage is TRBJ1-4; D may be TRBD1 (6 bases). Germline V gene data show CDR1 as MNHEY and CDR2 as SMNVEV (reference sequence). Trimming left V 5 bases short and J 4 bases short, with 14 bases between. The CDR3 contains 15 residues. CDR3 DNA sequence: TGTGCCAGCAGTGGGTACAGGGATTATAATGAAAAACTGTTTTTT. Translation: CASSGYRDYNEKLFF. The variable domain in full, completed from reference TRBV27 and TRBJ1-4, reads EAQVTQNPRYLITVTGKKLTVTCSQNMNHEYMSWYRQDPGLGLRQIYYSMNVEVTDKGDVPEGYKVSRKEKRNFPLILESPSPNQTSLYFCASSGYRDYNEKLFFGSGTQLSVL.

The gene calls are TRBV29-1 and TRBJ1-2, with D possibly being TRBD1 (5 bases). The V end was cut by 0 bases, the J end by 5 bases, with 10 bases between. The CDR3 contains 13 residues. The germline V gene encodes CDR1 SQVTM and CDR2 ANQGSEA. CDR3 bases: TGCAGCGTTGAAGACAGGGCCCTGTATGGCTACACCTTC. Protein: CSVEDRALYGYTF.

The chain combines TRBV7-9 with TRBJ1-6, with D tentatively TRBD1 (5 bases). Trimming took off 1 base at V and 6 bases at J, with 10 bases between the two ends. Germline V CDR1 and CDR2: SEHNR, FQNEAQ (reference sequence). The CDR3 length is 15 residues. The CDR3 loop reads CASSLERTPNSPLHF. The CDR3 coding sequence is TGTGCCAGCAGCTTAGAACGGACACCTAATTCACCCCTCCACTTT.

The rearrangement links TRBV5-1 to TRBJ1-6; no clear D gene. The length of the CDR3 is 13 residues. Germline V gene data show CDR1 as SGHRS and CDR2 as YFSETQ. Trimming removed 0 bases at V and 15 bases at J, with 13 bases between. The DNA of the CDR3 is TGCGCCAGCAGCTTGGTTGCGAGGTCAAACCTCCACTTT. Residues: CASSLVARSNLHF. Drawing the rest from reference TRBV5-1 and TRBJ1-6, the complete variable domain is KAGVTQTPRYLIKTRGQQVTLSCSPISGHRSVSWYQQTPGQGLQFLFEYFSETQRNKGNFPGRFSGRQFSNSRSEMNVSTLELGDSALYLCASSLVARSNLHFGNGTRLTVT.

This chain joins TRBV4-1 and TRBJ2-1; 14 bases match TRBD2. CDR1 is MGHRA, CDR2 YSYEKL, per germline. V trimming: 4 bases; J trimming: 2 bases; junction bases outside the gene matches: 7. The CDR3 is 18 residues long. The CDR3 protein is CASSRRLAGGPTYNEQFF. The CDR3 nucleotides read TGCGCCAGCAGCCGCCGACTAGCGGGGGGGCCCACCTACAATGAGCAGTTCTTC.

The chain couples TRBV5-4 to TRBJ2-3; a weak D match, TRBD2 (6 bases). The CDR3 loop spans 16 amino acids. The V gene lost 4 bases and the J gene lost 2 bases, with 17 bases spanning the gap. Germline lookup yields CDR1 SGHNT and CDR2 YYREEE (reference sequence). The CDR3 nucleotides read TGTGCCAGCAGCCCCTATGGGGCGGGGAACACAGATACGCAGTATTTT. Amino acids: CASSPYGAGNTDTQYF.

The genes are TRBV6-6 and TRBJ1-1, with D perhaps matching TRBD1 (5 bases). Trimming removed 5 bases from V and 0 bases from J, with 13 bases in between. Germline loops: CDR1 MNHNY, CDR2 SVGAGI (reference sequence). The CDR3 has 15 amino acids. CDR3 loop: CASSPPGGMNTEAFF. The CDR3 DNA reads TGTGCCAGCAGTCCCCCGGGGGGAATGAACACTGAAGCTTTCTTT.

The V gene is TRBV7-3, the J gene TRBJ2-1, with D maybe TRBD2 (6 bases). Germline V CDR1 and CDR2: SGHTA, FQGTGA. V shed 2 bases and J shed 8 bases, with 16 bases lying between them. This CDR3 region has 15 residues. CDR3 DNA: TGTGCCAGCAGCTTATGGGATCAACGGGACTATGAGCAGTTCTTC. Protein product: CASSLWDQRDYEQFF.

This chain's CDR3 is CASSLGTGVGYGYTF. The CDR3, as DNA: TGTGCCAGCAGCCTTGGGACAGGGGTGGGCTATGGCTACACCTTC. The chain links TRBV7-2 to TRBJ1-2; 10 bases are shared with TRBD1. The CDR3 has 15 amino acids. The germline V gene has CDR1 SGHTA and CDR2 FQGNSA. V was pared by 5 bases and J by 4 bases, with 7 bases of the junction left unmatched.

A few counts support this clone. The genes are TRBV12-3 or TRBV12-4 and TRBJ1-1; D not certain. This CDR3 comprises 11 residues. Trimming took 6 bases from V and 8 from J, leaving 10 bases between them. In nucleotides, the CDR3 is TGTGCCAGCAGCCCCTTCCGCGAAGCTTTCTTT. Its translation: CASSPFREAFF.

The chain uses TRBV7-3 and TRBJ2-2; either TRBD1 or TRBD2 may fit D (5 bases each). CDR3 length equals 16 residues. Trimming removed 5 bases from V and 0 bases from J, with 13 bases in between. CDR1 SGHTA and CDR2 FQGTGA come from the germline V gene. DNA of the CDR3: TGTGCCAGCAGCGCCCCCAGGGACGCGAACACCGGGGAGCTGTTTTTT. It translates to CASSAPRDANTGELFF.

This clone was seen a handful of times. The V gene is TRBV25-1, the J gene TRBJ1-3; D call uncertain. This CDR3 has 15 amino acids. V was clipped by 3 bases and J by 2 bases, with 11 bases between them. Germline lookup yields CDR1 MGHDK and CDR2 SYGVNS. The CDR3 DNA reads as TGTGCCAGCAGTGAGCATAAGGGTGCTGGAAACACCATATATTTT. It yields the protein CASSEHKGAGNTIYF.

The chain has TRBV9 and TRBJ2-7; 10 nucleotides align to TRBD1. There are 14 residues in the CDR3. CDR1 is SGDLS and CDR2 is YYNGEE in the germline V gene. V trimming: 3 bases; J trimming: 6 bases; junction bases outside the gene matches: 6. CDR3 in DNA: TGTGCCAGCAGCGACGGACAGGGGGTCGGCGAGCAGTACTTC. Protein product: CASSDGQGVGEQYF.

This clone was observed once. The chain couples TRBV19 to TRBJ1-2; no clear D. Per the germline V gene, CDR1 is LNHDA and CDR2 is SQIVND (reference sequence). The CDR3 is made up of 12 amino acids. V shed 7 bases and J shed 2 bases, with 8 bases lying between them. CDR3 region: CASTRANYGYTF. DNA for the CDR3: TGTGCCAGTACGAGGGCAAACTATGGCTACACCTTC.

V usage is TRBV7-3 and J usage is TRBJ2-5, with D perhaps TRBD1 (6 bases). The germline gives CDR1 SGHTA, CDR2 FQGTGA. The CDR3 has 13 amino acids. V was trimmed by 1 base and J by 5 bases, leaving 8 bases between them. CDR3 DNA: TGTGCCAGCAGCTTAAATCAGGGGGAGACCCAGTACTTC. Residues: CASSLNQGETQYF.

The chain is built from TRBV19 and TRBJ1-2, with 7 bases fitting TRBD1. V trimming: 7 bases; J trimming: 1 base; junction bases outside the gene matches: 18. Germline loops: CDR1 LNHDA, CDR2 SQIVND (reference sequence). The CDR3 consists of 18 residues. The CDR3 reads CASNHQHWGDRDNYGYTF. DNA for the CDR3: TGTGCCAGTAATCATCAACATTGGGGGGACAGAGATAACTATGGCTACACCTTC.

The chain links TRBV30 to TRBJ1-1, with unresolved D. Trimming removed 2 bases at V and 1 base at J, with 8 bases between. Germline-derived CDR1 and CDR2 are GTSNPN and SVGIG (reference sequence). The CDR3 length is 13 residues. The CDR3 reads CAWSSSGNTEAFF. Here the CDR3 DNA reads TGTGCCTGGAGTTCTTCAGGGAACACTGAAGCTTTCTTT.

Here the CDR3 reads CASSWGGSSYSNQPQHF. The CDR3 DNA sequence: TGTGCCAGCAGCTGGGGGGGCAGTTCTTATAGCAATCAGCCCCAGCATTTT. The chain couples TRBV5-8 to TRBJ1-5, with a possible D match to TRBD1 (6 bases). The germline V gene encodes CDR1 SGHTS and CDR2 YDEGEE. The CDR3 totals 17 residues. Deletions cut 3 bases from V and 0 bases from J, with 16 bases between.

In DNA form, the CDR3 reads TGTGCCAGCAGCCCTGGACAGTGGGATTCACCCCTCCACTTT. Protein sequence: CASSPGQWDSPLHF. J is TRBJ1-6 and V is TRBV5-6; TRBD1 might be the D (6 bases). Germline V gene sequence: CDR1 SGHDT, CDR2 YYEEEE. This CDR3 is built from 14 residues. Trimming stripped 4 bases from V and 8 bases from J, with 13 bases between.